This T cell receptor (beta chain) appears in the sequencing data of a study of cytomegalovirus exposure and HLA in healthy donors. Trimming removed 6 bases from V and 0 bases from J, with 14 bases in between. CDR3 length: 15 residues. Germline CDR1 and CDR2: MDHEN and SYDVKM. The table came from immunoSEQ multiplex PCR; TCRdb's copy has only in-frame clones and leaves some out. The table lists roughly 270,000 clones, approximately 87% of them singletons. This chain joins TRBV28 and TRBJ1-1; tentative D call: TRBD1 (6 bases). This receptor was taken from a woman between 18 and 29 years old in good health and CMV-seronegative. The specimen was PBMCs. The CDR3 is CASRAWGQMNTEAFF. The DNA for the CDR3 is TGTGCCAGCAGAGCCTGGGGGCAGATGAACACTGAAGCTTTCTTT.